The T cell receptor beta chain described here comes from a study of cytomegalovirus exposure and HLA in healthy donors. On the study more broadly: For the approximately 400 genotyped donors, roughly 80% fell within the Caucasian-associated ancestry cluster.

13 Jbeta primers and 60 Vbeta primers were used for the PCR. Here immunoSEQ multiplex PCR was the method, and the copy in TCRdb shows in-frame clones only, minus some. The data show about 120,000 clones, under 80% seen once. V trimming: 3 bases; J trimming: 5 bases; junction bases outside the gene matches: 8. The length of the CDR3 is 15 residues. The germline V gene has CDR1 LNHDA and CDR2 SQIVND (reference sequence). Study-wide findings and caveats: In a later analysis, TCR beta V- and J-gene trimming showed a link to a missense DCLRE1C variant. Whilst most TCR sequences proved rare, a subset of public TCRs occurred across many donors.

This clone came up once. The target antigen is unknown. This TCR was sampled from a man aged 55 to 70 in good health and CMV-seropositive. The chain carries TRBV19 and TRBJ2-7; 9 positions match TRBD2. Material for sequencing was PBMCs. CDR3 loop: CASSMWKAGGDEQYF. As DNA, the CDR3 is TGTGCCAGTAGTATGTGGAAAGCGGGGGGTGACGAGCAGTACTTC.